This T cell receptor beta chain appears in the sequencing data of a study of beta chain features in type 1 diabetes. Overall study findings and caveats: There was a moderate but significant shortening of TCRB CDR3s in all four CD4+ subsets of Type 1 diabetes patients. Type 1 diabetes patients had fewer VDJ junction insertions and more deletions.

Since all of the isolated RNA was reverse transcribed, expressed TCRB transcripts were what got sequenced. Sequencing used immunoSEQ multiplex PCR; TCRdb keeps in-frame clones, though not all of them. This sample yields over 14,000 clones, of which approximately 76% are seen a single time; around 0.31% belongs to the top ten. The CDR3 extends over 14 amino acids. The J segment lost 0 bases and the V segment lost 7 bases, leaving 4 bases of the junction unmatched. Per germline, CDR1 MNHNY and CDR2 SVGAGI (reference sequence). For this clone: Antigen specificity is unknown.

The V gene is TRBV6-6, the J gene TRBJ2-3; TRBD1 matches at 7 bases. The sequencing sample was made of stem cell memory CD4+ T cells from blood. The clonotype comes from a young woman with type 1 diabetes. DNA of the CDR3: TGTGCCAGCAATCCGGGACAGAGCACAGATACGCAGTATTTT. Translation gives CASNPGQSTDTQYF.